This T cell receptor (beta chain) was recorded in a study of blood T cells in healthy people across ages. A sample-barcoded 5' primer and a J-beta primer mix were used in a second PCR of about 6 to 12 cycles. A minimum of 2.5 million CDR3-containing paired-end reads was obtained for each sample. TCRdb recomputed calls from the 5' RACE reads with MiXCR, one row per CDR3 protein. Seen here are 800,000 to 950,000 distinct CDR3 sequences, roughly 48% observed once, and the top ten hold roughly an eighth. In its sample, this clonotype was seen a few times. What it binds is not known. From germline, CDR1 is DFQATT and CDR2 SNEGSKA (reference sequence). V lost 1 base and J lost 7; bases outside the gene matches: 8. This CDR3 has 16 residues. Whole-study findings and limits: TCR beta diversity, measured per million T cells, fell in a roughly linear way with age. Long-lived donors had more naive CD4+ cells and higher diversity than aged donors.

The TCR sequence derives from a man aged 25-45 years in good health. The rearrangement links TRBV20-1 to TRBJ2-2; TRBD2 agrees at 11 bases. The source material was blood. The CDR3 is CSARASSGGSGGELFF. CDR3 DNA sequence: TGCAGTGCTAGAGCGTCTAGCGGGGGGTCCGGCGGGGAGCTGTTTTTT.